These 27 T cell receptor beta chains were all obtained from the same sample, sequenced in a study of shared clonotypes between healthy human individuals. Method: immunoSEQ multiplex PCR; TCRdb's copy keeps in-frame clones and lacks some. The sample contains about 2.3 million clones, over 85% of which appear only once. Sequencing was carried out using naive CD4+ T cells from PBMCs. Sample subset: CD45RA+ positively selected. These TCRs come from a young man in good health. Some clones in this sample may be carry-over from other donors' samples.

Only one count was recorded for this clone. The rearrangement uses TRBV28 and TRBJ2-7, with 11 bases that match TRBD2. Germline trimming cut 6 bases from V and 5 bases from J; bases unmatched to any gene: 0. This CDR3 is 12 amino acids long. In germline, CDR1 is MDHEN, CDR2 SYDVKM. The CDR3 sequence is CASRLAGDEQYF. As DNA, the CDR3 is TGTGCCAGCAGACTAGCGGGAGACGAGCAGTACTTC.

The CDR3 here is CASSLTRKTDTQYF. The DNA of the CDR3 is TGTGCCAGCAGCCTGACTAGAAAAACAGATACGCAGTATTTT. The chain couples TRBV5-4 to TRBJ2-3, with TRBD2 as a possible D gene (6 bases). CDR1 and CDR2 from the germline V gene are SGHNT and YYREEE (reference sequence). CDR3 length: 14 amino acids. V lost 4 bases, J lost 3 bases, and 12 bases lay in between.

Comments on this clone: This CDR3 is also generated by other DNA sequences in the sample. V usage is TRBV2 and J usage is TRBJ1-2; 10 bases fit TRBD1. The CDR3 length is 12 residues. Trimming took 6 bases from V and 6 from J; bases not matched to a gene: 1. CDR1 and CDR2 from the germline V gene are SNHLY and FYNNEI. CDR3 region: CASRDRGDGYTF. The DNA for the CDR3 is TGTGCCAGCAGGGACAGGGGGGATGGCTACACCTTC.

CDR3 residues: CASSFTGANGANVLTF. The DNA for the CDR3 is TGCGCCAGCAGCTTCACGGGGGCAAATGGGGCCAACGTCCTGACTTTC. The rearrangement links TRBV5-1 to TRBJ2-6; D is possibly TRBD1 or TRBD2 (6 bases each). Germline-derived CDR1 and CDR2 are SGHRS and YFSETQ. The CDR3 runs 16 residues. The V end was cut by 2 bases, the J end by 3 bases, with 12 bases between.

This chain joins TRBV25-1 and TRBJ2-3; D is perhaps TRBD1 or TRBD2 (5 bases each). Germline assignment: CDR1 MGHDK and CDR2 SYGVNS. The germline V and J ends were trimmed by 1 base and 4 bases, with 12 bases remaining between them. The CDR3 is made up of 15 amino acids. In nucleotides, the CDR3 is TGTGCCAGCAGTGAATTAGGCAGGGACGCAGATACGCAGTATTTT. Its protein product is CASSELGRDADTQYF. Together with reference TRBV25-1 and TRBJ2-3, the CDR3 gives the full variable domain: EADIYQTPRYLVIGTGKKITLECSQTMGHDKMYWYQQDPGMELHLIHYSYGVNSTEKGDLSSESTVSRIRTEHFPLTLESARPSHTSQYLCASSELGRDADTQYFGPGTRLTVL.

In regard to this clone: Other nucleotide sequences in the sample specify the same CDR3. The CDR3 region is CASSLVGEQYF. The CDR3 region has the DNA TGTGCCAGCAGTTTGGTAGGGGAGCAGTACTTC. The chain uses TRBV28 and TRBJ2-7, with no clear D. V lost 3 bases and J lost 7, with 7 bases in between. Germline-derived CDR1 and CDR2 are MDHEN and SYDVKM. The CDR3 spans 11 residues.

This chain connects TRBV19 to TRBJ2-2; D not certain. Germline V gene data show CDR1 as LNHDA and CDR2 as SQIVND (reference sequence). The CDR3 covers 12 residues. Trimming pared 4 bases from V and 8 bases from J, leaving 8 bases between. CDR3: CASSTPFGELFF. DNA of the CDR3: TGTGCCAGTAGTACACCCTTTGGGGAGCTGTTTTTT.

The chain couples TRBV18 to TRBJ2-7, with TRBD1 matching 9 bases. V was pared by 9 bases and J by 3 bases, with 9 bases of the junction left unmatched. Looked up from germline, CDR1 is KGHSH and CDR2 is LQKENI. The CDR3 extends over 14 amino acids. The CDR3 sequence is CASRTGTGNYEQYF. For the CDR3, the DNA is TGTGCCAGTAGAACTGGGACAGGGAACTACGAGCAGTACTTC.

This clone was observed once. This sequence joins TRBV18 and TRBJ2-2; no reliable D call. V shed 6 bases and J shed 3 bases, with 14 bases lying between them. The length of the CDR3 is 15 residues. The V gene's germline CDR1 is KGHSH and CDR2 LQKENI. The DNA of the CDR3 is TGTGCCAGCTCGTTGAGGATTACCGACACCGGGGAGCTGTTTTTT. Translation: CASSLRITDTGELFF.

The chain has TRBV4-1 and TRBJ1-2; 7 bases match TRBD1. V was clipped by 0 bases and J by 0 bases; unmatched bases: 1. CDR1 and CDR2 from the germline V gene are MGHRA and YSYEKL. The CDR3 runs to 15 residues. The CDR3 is CASSQEGTANYGYTF. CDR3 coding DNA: TGCGCCAGCAGCCAAGAAGGGACAGCTAACTATGGCTACACCTTC.

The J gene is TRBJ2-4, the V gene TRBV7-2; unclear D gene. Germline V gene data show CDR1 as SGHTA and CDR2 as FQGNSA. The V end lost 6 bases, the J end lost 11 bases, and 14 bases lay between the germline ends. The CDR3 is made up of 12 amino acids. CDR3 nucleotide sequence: TGTGCCAGCAGAGCCGATCCGGGTGTTCAGTACTTC. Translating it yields CASRADPGVQYF.

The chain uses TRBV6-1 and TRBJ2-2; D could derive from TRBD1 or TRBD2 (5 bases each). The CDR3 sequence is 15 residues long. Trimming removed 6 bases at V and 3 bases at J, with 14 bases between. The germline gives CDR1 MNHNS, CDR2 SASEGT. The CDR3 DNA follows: TGTGCCAGCAGGGTCACTCTGGGACACACCGGGGAGCTGTTTTTT. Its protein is CASRVTLGHTGELFF.

The CDR3 DNA reads TGTGCCAGCAGTTTTGTGGGGGCTACAACTAATGAAAAACTGTTTTTT. Translation: CASSFVGATTNEKLFF. The chain is built from TRBV28 and TRBJ1-4, with a tentative D call TRBD1 (6 bases). Germline V gene sequence: CDR1 MDHEN, CDR2 SYDVKM. There are 16 residues in the CDR3. V was pared by 3 bases and J by 0 bases, with 11 bases between.

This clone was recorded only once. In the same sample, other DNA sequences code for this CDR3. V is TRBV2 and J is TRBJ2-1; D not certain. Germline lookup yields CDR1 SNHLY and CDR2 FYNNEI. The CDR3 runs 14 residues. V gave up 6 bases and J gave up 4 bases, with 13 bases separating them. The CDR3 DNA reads TGTGCCAGCAGCCCCAGACTGGGTTACAATGAGCAGTTCTTC. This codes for CASSPRLGYNEQFF. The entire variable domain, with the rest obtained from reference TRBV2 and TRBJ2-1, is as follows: EPEVTQTPSHQVTQMGQEVILRCVPISNHLYFYWYRQILGQKVEFLVSFYNNEISEKSEIFDDQFSVERPDGSNFTLKIRSTKLEDSAMYFCASSPRLGYNEQFFGPGTRLTVL.

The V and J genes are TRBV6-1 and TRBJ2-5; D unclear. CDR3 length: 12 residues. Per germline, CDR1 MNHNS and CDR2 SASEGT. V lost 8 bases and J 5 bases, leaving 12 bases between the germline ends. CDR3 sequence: CASGHEPETQYF. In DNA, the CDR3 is TGTGCCAGCGGGCACGAGCCGGAGACCCAGTACTTC.

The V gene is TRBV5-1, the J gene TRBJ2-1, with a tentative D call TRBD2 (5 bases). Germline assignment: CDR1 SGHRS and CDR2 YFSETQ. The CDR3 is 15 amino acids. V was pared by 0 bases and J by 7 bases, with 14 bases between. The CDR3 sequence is CASSLVASLGNEQFF. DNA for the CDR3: TGCGCCAGCAGCTTGGTGGCTAGCTTGGGTAATGAGCAGTTCTTC.

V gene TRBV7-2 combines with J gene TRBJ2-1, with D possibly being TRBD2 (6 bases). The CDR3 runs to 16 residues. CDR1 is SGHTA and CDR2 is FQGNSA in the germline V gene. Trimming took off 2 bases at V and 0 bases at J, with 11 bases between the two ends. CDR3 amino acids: CASSLRTGSSYNEQFF. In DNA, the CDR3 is TGTGCCAGCAGCTTACGAACCGGGAGCTCCTACAATGAGCAGTTCTTC. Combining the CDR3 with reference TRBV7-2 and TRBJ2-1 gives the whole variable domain GAGVSQSPSNKVTEKGKDVELRCDPISGHTALYWYRQSLGQGLEFLIYFQGNSAPDKSGLPSDRFSAERTGGSVSTLTIQRTQQEDSAVYLCASSLRTGSSYNEQFFGPGTRLTVL.

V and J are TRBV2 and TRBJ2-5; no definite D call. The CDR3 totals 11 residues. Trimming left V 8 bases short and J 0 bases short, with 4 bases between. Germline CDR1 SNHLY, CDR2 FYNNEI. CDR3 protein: CASLYQETQYF. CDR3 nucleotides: TGTGCCAGCCTGTACCAAGAGACCCAGTACTTC.

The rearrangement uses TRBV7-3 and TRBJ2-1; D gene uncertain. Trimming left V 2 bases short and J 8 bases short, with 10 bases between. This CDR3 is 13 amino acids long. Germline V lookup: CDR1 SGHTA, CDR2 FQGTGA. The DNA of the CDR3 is TGTGCCAGCAGCTTAGATCTTGAACATGAGCAGTTCTTC. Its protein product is CASSLDLEHEQFF.

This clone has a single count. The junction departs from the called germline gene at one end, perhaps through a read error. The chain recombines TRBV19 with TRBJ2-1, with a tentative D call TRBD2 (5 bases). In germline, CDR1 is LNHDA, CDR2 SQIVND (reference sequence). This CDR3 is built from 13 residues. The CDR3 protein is CASSIGSEEARIF. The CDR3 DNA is TGTGCCAGTAGTATAGGAAGTGAGGAGGCGAGGATCTTC.

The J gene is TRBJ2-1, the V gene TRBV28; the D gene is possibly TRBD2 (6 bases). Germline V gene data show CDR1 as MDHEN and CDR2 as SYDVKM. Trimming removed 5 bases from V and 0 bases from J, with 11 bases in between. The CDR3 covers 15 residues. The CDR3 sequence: CASSGRRGSYNEQFF. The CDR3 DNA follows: TGTGCCAGCAGTGGGAGGAGGGGCTCCTACAATGAGCAGTTCTTC.

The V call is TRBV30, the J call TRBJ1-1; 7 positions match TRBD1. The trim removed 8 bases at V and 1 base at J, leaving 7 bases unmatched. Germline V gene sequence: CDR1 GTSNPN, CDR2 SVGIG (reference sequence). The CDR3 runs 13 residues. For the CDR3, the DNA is TGTGCCGGTACGGGACAGACGAACACTGAAGCTTTCTTT. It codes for CAGTGQTNTEAFF.

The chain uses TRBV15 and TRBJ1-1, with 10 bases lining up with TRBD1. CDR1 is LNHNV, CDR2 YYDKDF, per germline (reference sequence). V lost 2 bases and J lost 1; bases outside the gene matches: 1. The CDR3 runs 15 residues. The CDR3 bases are TGTGCCACCAGCAGAAGACAGGGGGCGAACACTGAAGCTTTCTTT. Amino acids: CATSRRQGANTEAFF.

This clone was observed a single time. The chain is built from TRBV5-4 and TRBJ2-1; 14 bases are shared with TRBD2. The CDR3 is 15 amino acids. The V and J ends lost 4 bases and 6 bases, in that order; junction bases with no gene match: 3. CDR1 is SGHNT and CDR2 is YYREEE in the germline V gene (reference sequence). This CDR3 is CASSGTSGRSNEQFF. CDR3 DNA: TGTGCCAGCAGCGGGACTAGCGGGAGATCCAATGAGCAGTTCTTC.

DNA for the CDR3: TGTGCCAGCAGCTCAGAGACAGGGACAAACTATGGCTACACCTTC. It yields the protein CASSSETGTNYGYTF. The chain joins TRBV7-9 to TRBJ1-2, with TRBD1 matching over 7 bases. The V segment lost 4 bases and the J segment 2 bases; nucleotides outside the gene matches: 7. The CDR3 is 15 residues long. Per the germline V gene, CDR1 is SEHNR and CDR2 is FQNEAQ (reference sequence).

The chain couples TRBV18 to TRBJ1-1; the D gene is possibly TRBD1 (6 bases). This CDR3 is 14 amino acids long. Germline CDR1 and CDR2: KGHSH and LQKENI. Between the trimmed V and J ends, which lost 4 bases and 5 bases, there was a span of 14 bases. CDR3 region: CASSQQPQGTEAFF. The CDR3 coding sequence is TGTGCCAGCTCACAACAACCTCAGGGGACTGAAGCTTTCTTT. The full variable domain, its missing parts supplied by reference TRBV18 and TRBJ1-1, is NAGVMQNPRHLVRRRGQEARLRCSPMKGHSHVYWYRQLPEEGLKFMVYLQKENIIDESGMPKERFSAEFPKEGPSILRIQQVVRGDSAAYFCASSQQPQGTEAFFGQGTRLTVV.

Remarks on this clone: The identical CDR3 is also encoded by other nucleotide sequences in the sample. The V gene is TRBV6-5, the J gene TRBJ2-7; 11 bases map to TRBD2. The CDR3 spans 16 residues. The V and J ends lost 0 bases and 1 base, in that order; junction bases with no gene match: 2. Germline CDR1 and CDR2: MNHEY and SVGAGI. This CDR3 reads CASSYSGLAGSYEQYF. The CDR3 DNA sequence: TGTGCCAGCAGTTACTCAGGACTAGCGGGTTCCTACGAGCAGTACTTC.